The entry that follows covers one T cell receptor (beta chain) sequence. The data originate from a study of blood T cell repertoires in COVID-19. TCRdb's copy holds only in-frame clones and misses some; the assay was immunoSEQ multiplex PCR. The sample comprises around 160,000 clones, 70% to 90% of which are singletons, and 1.2% rests with the top ten. The CDR3 is made up of 14 amino acids. The germline gives CDR1 ENHRY, CDR2 SYGVKD. Trimming took 10 bases from V and 0 from J; bases not matched to a gene: 7. The clonotype originates from a woman aged 25 to 39 with acute COVID-19. The chain employs TRBV10-3 and TRBJ2-7; 9 positions match TRBD2. The sample taken for sequencing was PBMCs or T cells enriched from blood (not recorded which). CDR3 nucleotide sequence: TGTGCCACACGGCTAGCGGGAACCTCCTACGAGCAGTACTTC. It is translated as CATRLAGTSYEQYF.